The sequence of this T cell receptor (beta chain) was determined in a study of CD4 and CD8 cells across lung adenocarcinoma regions. The patients had localized lung adenocarcinoma, a non-small cell subtype. Worth noting for this clonotype: One end of the junction is discordant with germline, which a read error may explain.

Per the germline V gene, CDR1 is KGHDR and CDR2 is SFDVKD. This CDR3 has 19 amino acids. TCRdb analysed the PCR reads with MiXCR anew, one entry per CDR3 protein. The table shows several thousand distinct CDR3 sequences, with just under 60% occurring only once. This clonotype originated in a male donor with lung adenocarcinoma. The CD4 and CD8 labels of this study may be unreliable. The chain employs TRBV24-1 and TRBJ2-4, with 7 bases identical to TRBD2. Sequenced input: CD4+ T cells from the center of a lung tumor. The CDR3 loop reads CATSDPLWSGGGGKDIQYF. In nucleotides, the CDR3 is TGTGCCACCAGTGACCCCCTTTGGTCTGGCGGGGGAGGCAAAGACATTCAGTACTTT.